The rows below give T cell receptor beta chains drawn from one sample of a study of T-cell reconstitution after alpha-beta-depleted transplantation in children. Each CDR3 protein gets one entry after TCRdb re-called the PCR reads with MiXCR. Of about 500,000 distinct CDR3 sequences in the sample, about 30% were seen once. Sequenced here: PBMCs from the stem cell graft donor, sampled from the stem cell graft. The receptors originated from a human donor who donated a stem cell graft to a child with aplastic anemia. The CDR3 runs from the conserved cysteine through the conserved F or W. The D gene is left open where the match is weak. Only part of the rows carry a size: once, few, many, or a class if the clone is expanded.

.,TRBV11-2,.,TRBJ2-3,TGTGCCAGCCTCAGGGGCAATTCAGATACGCAGTATTTT,CASLRGNSDTQYF
.,TRBV5-1,few,TRBJ1-1,TGCGCCAGCAGCATGGACAGTAGTACTGAAGCTTTCTTT,CASSMDSSTEAFF
.,TRBV5-5,once,TRBJ2-1,TGTGCCAGCAGCTTGGAGGCCTTGTATGAGCAGTTCTTC,CASSLEALYEQFF
.,TRBV5-1,few,TRBJ2-1,TGCGCCAGCAGCTTGGCCGGTCTCTCGGACAACAATGAGCAGTTCTTC,CASSLAGLSDNNEQFF
.,TRBV1,.,TRBJ2-5,TGCACCAGCAGCCCCGGGACGAAACAAGAGACCCAGTACTTC,CTSSPGTKQETQYF
.,TRBV7-2,.,TRBJ2-2,TGTGCCAGCAGCTTAGTGGGCAGACCGGAGCTGTTTTTT,CASSLVGRPELFF
TRBD2,TRBV6-2/TRBV6-3,few,TRBJ2-3,TGTGCCAGCAGATACAGCGGGAGCTTGCCGGATACGCAGTATTTT,CASRYSGSLPDTQYF
.,TRBV18,few,TRBJ1-1,TGTGCCAGCTCACCAGGGGGGAACGGGAACACTGAAGCTTTCTTT,CASSPGGNGNTEAFF
.,TRBV7-2,.,TRBJ2-1,TGTGCCAGCAGCTCCATTATAGCGGTTCCTTACAATGAGCAGTTCTTC,CASSSIIAVPYNEQFF
TRBD1,TRBV20-1,.,TRBJ2-5,TGCAGTGCTAGAGATCGAGACAGGGGTTTAGAGACCCAGTACTTC,CSARDRDRGLETQYF
TRBD2,TRBV2,.,TRBJ2-1,TGTGCCAGCAGGGACGGGACTAGCGGGGCACGGGCTGAGCAGTTCTTC,CASRDGTSGARAEQFF
.,TRBV14,.,TRBJ1-2,TGTGCCAGCAGCCAAGCGGACAGTTATGGCTACACCTTC,CASSQADSYGYTF
.,TRBV29-1,few,TRBJ2-7,TGCAGCGTGGAAGAAGGGCAGGGGCCCCACGAGCAGTACTTC,CSVEEGQGPHEQYF
.,TRBV29-1,few,TRBJ2-1,TGCAGCGTTGAAGATATAGGATCTGAGCAGTTCTTC,CSVEDIGSEQFF
TRBD1,TRBV7-9,.,TRBJ1-2,TGTGCCAGCAGCCAGACAGGGGGCAATGGCTACACCTTC,CASSQTGGNGYTF
.,TRBV6-2/TRBV6-3,once,TRBJ2-3,TGTGCCAGCAGTTACCGGCGGTCGGTAACGCAGTATTTT,CASSYRRSVTQYF
.,TRBV5-1,.,TRBJ2-7,TGCGCCAGCAGCTTACGGGACGGAGACGACTACGAGCAGTACTTC,CASSLRDGDDYEQYF
.,TRBV12-3/TRBV12-4,.,TRBJ1-5,TGTGCCAGCAGTCCCCTAGGACAGCTAATTAATCAGCCCCAGCATTTT,CASSPLGQLINQPQHF
.,TRBV10-3,few,TRBJ2-3,TGTGCCATCAGTTGGGGGCGGACCGGCACAGATACGCAGTATTTT,CAISWGRTGTDTQYF
.,TRBV9,few,TRBJ1-1,TGTGCCAGCAGCGACACGGGGCTCAACACTGAAGCTTTCTTT,CASSDTGLNTEAFF
.,TRBV12-3/TRBV12-4,.,TRBJ2-7,TGTGCCAGCAGTTTGGGGCAGGGCGGGAACGAGCAGTACTTC,CASSLGQGGNEQYF
.,TRBV5-1,.,TRBJ1-1,TGCGCCAGCAGCCAAGCAACAGGGATGAACACTGAAGCTTTCTTT,CASSQATGMNTEAFF
.,TRBV12-3/TRBV12-4,.,TRBJ2-5,TGTGCCAGCAGTTTAGAACCCACTAGAGCCCAGACCCAGTACTTC,CASSLEPTRAQTQYF
TRBD1,TRBV15,.,TRBJ1-1,TGTGCCACCAGCACAGGACAGGGAATGAACACTGAAGCTTTCTTT,CATSTGQGMNTEAFF
TRBD1,TRBV7-9,few,TRBJ1-1,TGTGCCAGCAGCATCGGGACAGGCCTCAGCGCTGAAGCTTTCTTT,CASSIGTGLSAEAFF